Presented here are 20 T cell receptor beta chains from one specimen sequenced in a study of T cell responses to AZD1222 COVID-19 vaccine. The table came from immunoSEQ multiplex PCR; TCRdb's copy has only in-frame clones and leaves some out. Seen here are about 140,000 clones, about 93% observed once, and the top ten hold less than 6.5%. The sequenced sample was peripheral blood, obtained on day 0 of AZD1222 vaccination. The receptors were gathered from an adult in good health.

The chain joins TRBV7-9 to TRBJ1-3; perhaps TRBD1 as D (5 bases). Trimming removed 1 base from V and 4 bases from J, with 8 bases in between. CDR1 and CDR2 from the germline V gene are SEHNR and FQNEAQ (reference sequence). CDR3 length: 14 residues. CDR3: CASSLGGDGNTIYF. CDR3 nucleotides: TGTGCCAGCAGCTTAGGGGGGGACGGAAACACCATATATTTT.

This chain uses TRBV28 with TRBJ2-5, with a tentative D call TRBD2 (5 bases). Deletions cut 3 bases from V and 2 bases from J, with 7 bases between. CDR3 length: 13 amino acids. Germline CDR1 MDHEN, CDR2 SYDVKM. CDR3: CASSFERQETQYF. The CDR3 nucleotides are TGTGCCAGCAGTTTCGAGCGGCAAGAGACCCAGTACTTC.

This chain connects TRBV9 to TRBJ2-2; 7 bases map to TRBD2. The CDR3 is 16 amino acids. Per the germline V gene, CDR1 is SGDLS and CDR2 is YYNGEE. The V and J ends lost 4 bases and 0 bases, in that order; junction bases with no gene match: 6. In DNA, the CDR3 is TGTGCCAGCAGCCCGACTAGCAGCCCGAACACCGGGGAGCTGTTTTTT. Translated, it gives CASSPTSSPNTGELFF.

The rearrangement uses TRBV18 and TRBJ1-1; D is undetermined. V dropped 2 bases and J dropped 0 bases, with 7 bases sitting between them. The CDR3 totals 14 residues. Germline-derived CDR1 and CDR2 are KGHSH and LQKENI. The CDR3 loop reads CASSPASMNTEAFF. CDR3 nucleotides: TGTGCCAGCTCACCAGCCTCTATGAACACTGAAGCTTTCTTT.

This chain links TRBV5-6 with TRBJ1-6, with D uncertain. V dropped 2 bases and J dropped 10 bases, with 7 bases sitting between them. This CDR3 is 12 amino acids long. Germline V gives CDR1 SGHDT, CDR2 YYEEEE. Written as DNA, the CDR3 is TGTGCCAGCAGCTTAAGTTTATCACCCCTCCACTTT. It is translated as CASSLSLSPLHF.

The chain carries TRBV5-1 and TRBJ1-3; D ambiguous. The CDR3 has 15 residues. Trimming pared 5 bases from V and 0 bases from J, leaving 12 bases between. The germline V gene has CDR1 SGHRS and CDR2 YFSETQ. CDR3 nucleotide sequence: TGCGCCAGCAGGTCGGCGATTTACTCTGGAAACACCATATATTTT. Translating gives CASRSAIYSGNTIYF.

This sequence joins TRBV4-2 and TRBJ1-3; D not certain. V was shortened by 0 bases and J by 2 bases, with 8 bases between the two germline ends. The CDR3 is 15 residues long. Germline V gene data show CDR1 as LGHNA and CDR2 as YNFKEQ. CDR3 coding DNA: TGTGCCAGCAGCCAAGAGGTTAGGCCTGGAAACACCATATATTTT. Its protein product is CASSQEVRPGNTIYF.

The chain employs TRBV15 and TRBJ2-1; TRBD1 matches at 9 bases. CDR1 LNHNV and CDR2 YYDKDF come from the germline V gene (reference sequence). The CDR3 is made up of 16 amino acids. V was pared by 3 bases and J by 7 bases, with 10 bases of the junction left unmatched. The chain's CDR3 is CATSRARDRDGNEQFF. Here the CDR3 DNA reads TGTGCCACCAGCAGGGCTAGGGACAGGGACGGGAATGAGCAGTTCTTC.

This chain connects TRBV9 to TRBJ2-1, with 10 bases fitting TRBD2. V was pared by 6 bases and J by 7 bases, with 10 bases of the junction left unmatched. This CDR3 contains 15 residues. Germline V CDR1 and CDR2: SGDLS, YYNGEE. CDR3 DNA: TGTGCCAGCACTCAAGCGGGAGGGCCTAGTAATGAGCAGTTCTTC. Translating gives CASTQAGGPSNEQFF.

The CDR3 nucleotides are TGTGCCAGCAGTTCGCTAGCAGGAGCATCCAAAAACATTCAGTACTTC. As protein: CASSSLAGASKNIQYF. This rearrangement joins TRBV6-5 to TRBJ2-4; tentative D call: TRBD2 (5 bases). V dropped 4 bases and J dropped 2 bases, with 15 bases sitting between them. This CDR3 comprises 16 residues. Germline CDR1 is MNHEY and CDR2 is SVGAGI.

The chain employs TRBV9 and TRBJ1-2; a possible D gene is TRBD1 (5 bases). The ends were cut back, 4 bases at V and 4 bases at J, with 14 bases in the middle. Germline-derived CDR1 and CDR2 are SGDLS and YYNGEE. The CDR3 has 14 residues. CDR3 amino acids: CASSQSDSIYGYTF. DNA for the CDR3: TGTGCCAGCAGCCAGAGCGACAGTATCTATGGCTACACCTTC.

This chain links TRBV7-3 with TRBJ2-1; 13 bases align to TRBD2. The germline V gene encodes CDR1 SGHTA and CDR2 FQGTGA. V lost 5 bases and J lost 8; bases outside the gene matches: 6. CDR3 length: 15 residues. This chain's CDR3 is CASSPGTSGIYEQFF. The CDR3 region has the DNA TGTGCCAGCAGCCCCGGGACTAGCGGGATCTATGAGCAGTTCTTC.

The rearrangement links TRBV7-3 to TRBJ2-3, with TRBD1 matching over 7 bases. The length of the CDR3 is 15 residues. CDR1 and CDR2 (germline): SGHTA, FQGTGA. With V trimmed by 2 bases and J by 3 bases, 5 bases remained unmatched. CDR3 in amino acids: CASSLQQQGTDTQYF. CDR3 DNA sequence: TGTGCCAGCAGCTTACAACAACAGGGGACAGATACGCAGTATTTT.

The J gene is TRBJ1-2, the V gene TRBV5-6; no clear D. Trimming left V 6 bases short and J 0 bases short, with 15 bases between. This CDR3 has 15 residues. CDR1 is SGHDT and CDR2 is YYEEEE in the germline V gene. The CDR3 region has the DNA TGTGCCAGCAAGCTTGGTTGGCCGTCTAACTATGGCTACACCTTC. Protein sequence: CASKLGWPSNYGYTF.

The CDR3 loop is CASSAWTGRNTEAFF. The CDR3 region has the DNA TGTGCCAGCAGTGCCTGGACAGGACGGAACACTGAAGCTTTCTTT. This sequence joins TRBV27 and TRBJ1-1, with 7 bases that match TRBD1. CDR3 length: 15 residues. Looked up from germline, CDR1 is MNHEY and CDR2 is SMNVEV (reference sequence). J was trimmed by 1 base and V by 5 bases; bases with no gene match: 7.

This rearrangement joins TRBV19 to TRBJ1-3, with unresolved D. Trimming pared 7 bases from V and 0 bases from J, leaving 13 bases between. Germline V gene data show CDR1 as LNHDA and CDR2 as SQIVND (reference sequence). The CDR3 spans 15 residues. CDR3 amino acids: CASTLADVSGNTIYF. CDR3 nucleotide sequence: TGTGCCAGTACTTTGGCGGACGTCTCTGGAAACACCATATATTTT.

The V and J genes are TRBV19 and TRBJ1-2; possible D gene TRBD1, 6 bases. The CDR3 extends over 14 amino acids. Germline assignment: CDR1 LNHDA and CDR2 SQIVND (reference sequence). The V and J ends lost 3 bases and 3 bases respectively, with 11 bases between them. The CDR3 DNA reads TGTGCCAGTAGTATCTTGGGGGGCCACTATGGCTACACCTTC. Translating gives CASSILGGHYGYTF.

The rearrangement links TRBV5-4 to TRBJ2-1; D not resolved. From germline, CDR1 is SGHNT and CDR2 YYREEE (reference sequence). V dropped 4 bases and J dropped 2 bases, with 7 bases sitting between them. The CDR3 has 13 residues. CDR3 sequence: CASSGHPYNEQFF. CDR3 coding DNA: TGTGCCAGCAGCGGGCACCCCTACAATGAGCAGTTCTTC. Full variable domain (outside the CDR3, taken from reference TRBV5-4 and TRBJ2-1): ETGVTQSPTHLIKTRGQQVTLRCSSQSGHNTVSWYQQALGQGPQFIFQYYREEENGRGNFPPRFSGLQFPNYSSELNVNALELDDSALYLCASSGHPYNEQFFGPGTRLTVL.

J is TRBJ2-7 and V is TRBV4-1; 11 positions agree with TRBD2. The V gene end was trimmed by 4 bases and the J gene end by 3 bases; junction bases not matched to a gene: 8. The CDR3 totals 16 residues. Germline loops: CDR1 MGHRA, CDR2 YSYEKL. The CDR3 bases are TGCGCCAGCAGCCCTCGCAGTACTAGCGGGAGCTACGAGCAGTACTTC. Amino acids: CASSPRSTSGSYEQYF.

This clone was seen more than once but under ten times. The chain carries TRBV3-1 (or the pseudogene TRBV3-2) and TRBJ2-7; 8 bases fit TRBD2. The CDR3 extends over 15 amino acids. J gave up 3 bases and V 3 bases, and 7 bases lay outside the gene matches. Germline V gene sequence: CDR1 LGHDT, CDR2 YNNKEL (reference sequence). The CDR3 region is CASSQGVAGNYEQYF. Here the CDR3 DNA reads TGTGCCAGCAGCCAGGGAGTAGCGGGGAACTACGAGCAGTACTTC.